Below, 19 T cell receptor beta chains from the same sample are listed, as sequenced in a study of cytomegalovirus exposure and HLA in healthy donors. The study ran its PCR with 60 Vbeta and 13 Jbeta primers. Generated by immunoSEQ multiplex PCR, the TCRdb table keeps only in-frame clones and is missing some. In the table there are some 120,000 clones, 60% to 85% of which are singletons. Sequenced material: PBMCs. The receptors derive from a woman in her forties in good health and CMV-seropositive.

The chain links TRBV19 to TRBJ1-1; possible D gene TRBD1, 6 bases. Looked up from germline, CDR1 is LNHDA and CDR2 is SQIVND (reference sequence). The CDR3 contains 15 residues. Trimming removed 7 bases from V and 0 bases from J, with 15 bases in between. The CDR3 bases are TGTGCCAGTAAGGGGGGGGGACACTTGAACACTGAAGCTTTCTTT. It translates to CASKGGGHLNTEAFF.

The chain uses TRBV6-6 and TRBJ1-3; D is ambiguous. The germline CDR1 and CDR2 sequences are MNHNY and SVGAGI (reference sequence). V lost 0 bases to trimming and J lost 0 bases, with 3 bases between them. This CDR3 has 14 amino acids. CDR3 sequence reads: CASSYSASGNTIYF. The CDR3 DNA follows: TGTGCCAGCAGTTACTCGGCCTCTGGAAACACCATATATTTT.

The CDR3 loop is CASSQGAGGYNEQFF. In DNA, the CDR3 is TGCGCCAGCAGCCAAGGGGCGGGGGGTTACAATGAGCAGTTCTTC. This sequence joins TRBV4-1 and TRBJ2-1, with 8 bases aligning to TRBD2. Germline lookup yields CDR1 MGHRA and CDR2 YSYEKL. This CDR3 contains 15 residues. After removal of 1 base from V and 4 bases from J, the junction contained 3 bases not matched to a gene.

The chain joins TRBV6-1 to TRBJ2-7, with 9 nucleotides matching TRBD1. CDR1 and CDR2 from the germline V gene are MNHNS and SASEGT. After removal of 6 bases from V and 0 bases from J, the junction contained 3 bases not matched to a gene. The CDR3 has 14 residues. The CDR3 spells CASSRDRVSYEQYF. The CDR3 nucleotides read TGTGCCAGCAGCCGGGACAGGGTCTCCTACGAGCAGTACTTC.

J is TRBJ1-5 and V is TRBV6-1, with TRBD1 as a possible D gene (5 bases). Germline assignment: CDR1 MNHNS and CDR2 SASEGT. The germline V and J ends were trimmed by 2 bases and 0 bases, with 11 bases remaining between them. This CDR3 comprises 16 residues. CDR3 loop: CASSELQAYSNQPQHF. The CDR3 bases are TGTGCCAGCAGTGAACTACAGGCTTATAGCAATCAGCCCCAGCATTTT.

The chain carries TRBV30 and TRBJ1-5; the D is unclear. The germline V gene has CDR1 GTSNPN and CDR2 SVGIG (reference sequence). Between the trimmed V and J ends, which lost 4 bases and 2 bases, there was a span of 15 bases. CDR3 size: 15 residues. DNA for the CDR3: TGTGCCTGGAACGCGGGGAGGGTGGGCAATCAGCCCCAGCATTTT. Protein sequence: CAWNAGRVGNQPQHF.

The rearrangement links TRBV7-3 to TRBJ2-3; possible D gene TRBD1, 5 bases. The CDR3 is 17 residues long. CDR1 and CDR2 (germline): SGHTA, FQGTGA. Trimming took 5 bases from V and 2 from J, leaving 20 bases between them. CDR3 sequence: CASSVMGLGRTTDTQYF. CDR3 sequence (DNA): TGTGCCAGCAGCGTAATGGGGCTTGGCAGAACCACAGATACGCAGTATTTT.

The rearrangement joins TRBV29-1 to TRBJ1-1; a possible D gene is TRBD1 (6 bases). V was pared by 7 bases and J by 3 bases, with 15 bases between. The germline CDR1 and CDR2 sequences are SQVTM and ANQGSEA. This CDR3 has 13 amino acids. In nucleotides, the CDR3 is TGCAGCGCTACAGGGAATATGGACACTGAAGCTTTCTTT. Residues: CSATGNMDTEAFF.

The chain uses TRBV18 and TRBJ1-2; D may be TRBD1 (5 bases). This CDR3 spans 12 amino acids. Germline V gene lookup returns CDR1 KGHSH and CDR2 LQKENI. The V gene lost 6 bases and the J gene lost 1 base, with 6 bases spanning the gap. CDR3 nucleotides: TGTGCCAGCTCGGACAATAACTATGGCTACACCTTC. Translation gives CASSDNNYGYTF.

V is TRBV2 and J is TRBJ1-4; no definite D call. The CDR3 loop spans 11 amino acids. Per the germline V gene, CDR1 is SNHLY and CDR2 is FYNNEI. Trimming pared 4 bases from V and 8 bases from J, leaving 5 bases between. For the CDR3, the DNA is TGTGCCAGCAGTGGTGAGGAAAAACTGTTTTTT. This encodes CASSGEEKLFF. Supplemented by reference TRBV2 and TRBJ1-4, the full variable domain reads EPEVTQTPSHQVTQMGQEVILRCVPISNHLYFYWYRQILGQKVEFLVSFYNNEISEKSEIFDDQFSVERPDGSNFTLKIRSTKLEDSAMYFCASSGEEKLFFGSGTQLSVL.

The chain carries TRBV28 and TRBJ1-3; no clear D gene. Germline values: CDR1 MDHEN, CDR2 SYDVKM. The CDR3 loop spans 13 amino acids. Between the trimmed V and J ends, which lost 5 bases and 0 bases, there was a span of 5 bases. The CDR3 region is CASSQSSGNTIYF. CDR3 coding DNA: TGTGCCAGCAGTCAATCCTCTGGAAACACCATATATTTT.

This clone has only a few counts. The gene calls are TRBV5-6 and TRBJ1-1; D remains unclear. The CDR3 runs to 15 residues. V lost 3 bases and J 1 base, leaving 13 bases between the germline ends. CDR1 SGHDT and CDR2 YYEEEE come from the germline V gene. CDR3 sequence: CASSSQREGNTEAFF. The CDR3 DNA reads TGTGCCAGCAGCTCTCAGAGGGAGGGGAACACTGAAGCTTTCTTT. The whole variable domain, filled in from reference TRBV5-6 and TRBJ1-1, reads DAGVTQSPTHLIKTRGQQVTLRCSPKSGHDTVSWYQQALGQGPQFIFQYYEEEERQRGNFPDRFSGHQFPNYSSELNVNALLLGDSALYLCASSSQREGNTEAFFGQGTRLTVV.

In DNA form, the CDR3 reads TGCGCCAGCAGCTTGGGGAGCCCTCTTTTGAGCACAGATACGCAGTATTTT. This sequence encodes CASSLGSPLLSTDTQYF. This sequence joins TRBV5-1 and TRBJ2-3; D gene unclear. The CDR3 is 17 amino acids. V was pared by 0 bases and J by 0 bases, with 14 bases between. The germline gives CDR1 SGHRS, CDR2 YFSETQ.

This clone was seen just once. V gene TRBV5-1 combines with J gene TRBJ1-2; D not resolved. The CDR3 sequence is 16 residues long. From germline, CDR1 is SGHRS and CDR2 YFSETQ. V lost 0 bases to trimming and J lost 3 bases, with 15 bases between them. DNA for the CDR3: TGCGCCAGCAGCTTGGTGGCTTCAACCCGGGACTATGGCTACACCTTC. Protein: CASSLVASTRDYGYTF.

The V call is TRBV2, the J call TRBJ1-1, with 8 bases that match TRBD1. The CDR3 runs to 14 residues. Germline V gives CDR1 SNHLY, CDR2 FYNNEI. With 5 bases clipped from V and 8 bases from J, the junction kept 10 bases outside the gene matches. The CDR3 loop is CASSRTGRLEEAFF. As DNA, the CDR3 is TGTGCCAGCAGTCGGACAGGGAGGTTAGAGGAAGCTTTCTTT.

The chain employs TRBV30 and TRBJ1-6; D gene unclear. V lost 4 bases and J 7 bases, leaving 17 bases between the germline ends. CDR1 is GTSNPN and CDR2 is SVGIG in the germline V gene (reference sequence). This CDR3 spans 15 amino acids. The CDR3 is CAWTPGGLGNSPLHF. DNA for the CDR3: TGTGCCTGGACCCCCGGAGGTCTGGGAAATTCACCCCTCCACTTT.

The rearrangement links TRBV5-1 to TRBJ1-2; D ambiguous. Germline CDR1 SGHRS, CDR2 YFSETQ. The CDR3 has 16 residues. V was cut by 1 base and J by 0 bases, with 13 bases left in between. Here the CDR3 reads CASSLTGWSSNYGYTF. The CDR3 DNA reads as TGCGCCAGCAGCTTGACTGGATGGAGCTCTAACTATGGCTACACCTTC.

This chain connects TRBV27 to TRBJ1-5; the match to TRBD1 covers 10 bases. Germline loops: CDR1 MNHEY, CDR2 SMNVEV (reference sequence). The junction had 8 bases not matched to a gene; V was cut back by 4 bases and J by 2 bases. CDR3 length: 17 amino acids. The CDR3 DNA reads as TGTGCCAGCAGTTGGGGACAGGGGACAGAGCGCAATCAGCCCCAGCATTTT. Its translation: CASSWGQGTERNQPQHF.

This chain connects TRBV6-5 to TRBJ1-5; D gene unclear. Per germline, CDR1 MNHEY and CDR2 SVGAGI. Trimming pared 5 bases from V and 6 bases from J, leaving 8 bases between. The CDR3 consists of 12 residues. The CDR3 sequence is CASSPLGQPQHF. CDR3 nucleotides: TGTGCCAGCAGTCCTCTAGGTCAGCCCCAGCATTTT.